The 8 T cell receptor beta chains given below trace back to one sample, sequenced in a study of T cells in Graves' hyperthyroidism and ophthalmopathy. The source material, RNA transcripts, was used to amplify TCR beta CDR3 regions. The TCR CDR3 first-round RT-PCR relied on the HTBI primer set. TCRdb processed the multiplex PCR reads anew with MiXCR; each CDR3 protein has one entry. The table shows under 650,000 distinct CDR3 sequences, with about 17% occurring only once. The sample consisted of blood. The receptors come from a woman aged 25 to 39 with Graves' hyperthyroidism.

The chain joins TRBV4-2 to TRBJ2-7; tentatively, D is TRBD1 or TRBD2 (5 bases each). The CDR3 loop spans 17 amino acids. CDR1 and CDR2 (germline): LGHNA, YNFKEQ. Between the trimmed V and J ends, which lost 0 bases and 2 bases, there was a span of 17 bases. The CDR3 here is CASSQDYSGPPAYEQYF. As DNA, the CDR3 is TGTGCCAGCAGCCAAGACTACTCGGGGCCCCCGGCCTACGAGCAGTACTTC.

This clonotype was recorded many times. The V and J genes are TRBV6-5 and TRBJ2-7; D gene uncertain. V gave up 0 bases and J gave up 6 bases, with 3 bases separating them. From germline, CDR1 is MNHEY and CDR2 SVGAGI. There are 11 residues in the CDR3. This CDR3 is CASSYSLEQYF. In DNA form, the CDR3 reads TGTGCCAGCAGTTACTCTCTCGAGCAGTACTTC.

This clonotype appeared a few times. The chain links TRBV5-5 to TRBJ2-7; unclear D gene. The V end was cut by 1 base, the J end by 3 bases, with 11 bases between. The CDR3 length is 14 residues. Germline-derived CDR1 and CDR2 are SGHKS and YYEKEE (reference sequence). CDR3: CASSLWVPYYEQYF. In DNA, the CDR3 is TGTGCCAGCAGCTTGTGGGTTCCGTACTACGAGCAGTACTTC. Full variable domain (rest looked up from reference TRBV5-5 and TRBJ2-7): DAGVTQSPTHLIKTRGQQVTLRCSPISGHKSVSWYQQVLGQGPQFIFQYYEKEERGRGNFPDRFSARQFPNYSSELNVNALLLGDSALYLCASSLWVPYYEQYFGPGTRLTVT.

The chain combines TRBV20-1 with TRBJ2-3; the D gene is possibly TRBD2 (6 bases). The V gene's germline CDR1 is DFQATT and CDR2 SNEGSKA (reference sequence). The CDR3 has 15 residues. Trimming removed 3 bases at V and 3 bases at J, with 16 bases between. The CDR3 DNA is TGCAGTGCTAGCGGGTTCGGAGGGGTAACAGATACGCAGTATTTT. Translation gives CSASGFGGVTDTQYF.

This clonotype appeared many times. V is TRBV18 and J is TRBJ2-2; D possibly matches TRBD1 or TRBD2 (5 bases each). V was clipped by 1 base and J by 5 bases, with 8 bases between them. This CDR3 spans 14 amino acids. Germline V gives CDR1 KGHSH, CDR2 LQKENI. The CDR3: CASSPRGPTGELFF. The DNA of the CDR3 is TGTGCCAGCTCACCACGGGGACCAACCGGGGAGCTGTTTTTT.

This clonotype was seen ten or more times. The chain recombines TRBV6-2 or TRBV6-3 with TRBJ1-1; D call uncertain. The CDR3 spans 11 residues. The V gene lost 10 bases and the J gene lost 2 bases, with 8 bases spanning the gap. Germline CDR1 is MNHEY and CDR2 is SVGEGT. CDR3 nucleotides: TGTGCCACTAAGACCAACACTGAAGCTTTCTTT. This translates into CATKTNTEAFF.

A note on this clonotype: Likely a read error: the CDR3 ends without its conserved phenylalanine or tryptophan. It is unclear where the CDR3 begins or ends on the DNA, so no DNA is shown, and the CDR3 is as TCRdb lists it. This chain joins TRBV20-1 and TRBJ2-7; the table's D gene call, TRBD2, was not cross checked with the DNA. The CDR3 sequence runs 15 residues, both termini included. Per the germline V gene, CDR1 is DFQATT and CDR2 is SNEGSKA (reference sequence). CDR3 residues: CSAEGKRASSYEEYL.

This clonotype showed up many times. V gene TRBV28 combines with J gene TRBJ2-1; 8 bases map to TRBD1. V trimming: 6 bases; J trimming: 6 bases; junction bases outside the gene matches: 7. Looked up from germline, CDR1 is MDHEN and CDR2 is SYDVKM. This CDR3 has 14 amino acids. CDR3 amino acids: CASSPGTGLNEQFF. The CDR3 region has the DNA TGTGCCAGCAGCCCCGGGACAGGCCTCAATGAGCAGTTCTTC.